Each of the 21 T cell receptor beta chains below was sequenced from the same sample in a study of blood T cell repertoires in COVID-19. Profiling relied on immunoSEQ multiplex PCR, and the TCRdb table lists in-frame clones only, not all of them. The sample yields roughly 170,000 clones, over 75% seen once. Sample: PBMCs or T cells enriched from blood (not recorded which). The receptors here all came from a middle-aged woman with acute COVID-19.

This sequence joins TRBV7-2 and TRBJ2-3; 8 bases are a match to TRBD1. V was pared by 4 bases and J by 3 bases, with 3 bases of the junction left unmatched. The length of the CDR3 is 14 residues. Germline values: CDR1 SGHTA, CDR2 FQGNSA. The CDR3 reads CASSSRTGTDTQYF. The CDR3 DNA sequence: TGTGCCAGCAGCTCTCGGACAGGGACAGATACGCAGTATTTT.

The rearrangement uses TRBV25-1 and TRBJ1-2; D is uncertain. Trimming took 3 bases from V and 5 from J, leaving 19 bases between them. This CDR3 region has 16 residues. Germline loops: CDR1 MGHDK, CDR2 SYGVNS. CDR3 in DNA: TGTGCCAGCAGTGACTCGCGGCGAGGGTCGCAATATGGCTACACCTTC. Translated: CASSDSRRGSQYGYTF.

The chain employs TRBV4-1 and TRBJ2-2; 13 bases are a match to TRBD2. Trimming cost V 4 bases and J 5 bases; bases outside gene matches: 7. The CDR3 consists of 17 residues. The germline gives CDR1 MGHRA, CDR2 YSYEKL. The CDR3 DNA follows: TGCGCCAGCAGCCCCACTAGCGGGAGGGCCGGAACCGGGGAGCTGTTTTTT. It yields the protein CASSPTSGRAGTGELFF.

This rearrangement joins TRBV6-6 to TRBJ2-7; the match to TRBD2 covers 14 bases. V dropped 6 bases and J dropped 5; count of bases not matched to a gene: 6. CDR3 length: 15 amino acids. Germline CDR1 and CDR2: MNHNY and SVGAGI (reference sequence). Here the CDR3 DNA reads TGTGCCAGCAGCGTGGGACTAGCGGGAGTCGACGAGCAGTACTTC. Translating it yields CASSVGLAGVDEQYF.

The chain has TRBV27 and TRBJ1-2; D is undetermined. V lost 1 base, J lost 0 bases, and 9 bases lay in between. CDR3 length: 15 residues. Germline V gene lookup returns CDR1 MNHEY and CDR2 SMNVEV (reference sequence). CDR3 coding DNA: TGTGCCAGCAGTTTATATCGGGGAGCTAACTATGGCTACACCTTC. The encoded protein is CASSLYRGANYGYTF.

V is TRBV3-1 (or the pseudogene TRBV3-2) and J is TRBJ2-1, with D unclear. CDR1 and CDR2 from the germline V gene are LGHDT and YNNKEL (reference sequence). The V gene lost 2 bases and the J gene lost 8 bases, with 10 bases spanning the gap. The length of the CDR3 is 13 residues. CDR3 nucleotides: TGTGCCAGCAGCCAATCTGGCGGCGATGAGCAGTTCTTC. Amino acids: CASSQSGGDEQFF.

This sequence joins TRBV3-1 (or the pseudogene TRBV3-2) and TRBJ1-6; 7 bases are shared with TRBD1. Germline CDR1 and CDR2: LGHDT and YNNKEL (reference sequence). The CDR3 sequence is 14 residues long. With 4 bases clipped from V and 6 bases from J, the junction kept 3 bases outside the gene matches. The CDR3 here is CASSRGTANSPLHF. CDR3 sequence (DNA): TGTGCCAGCAGCCGCGGGACAGCTAATTCACCCCTCCACTTT.

This chain uses TRBV9 with TRBJ1-1, with 7 bases aligning to TRBD1. Germline assignment: CDR1 SGDLS and CDR2 YYNGEE. With V trimmed by 1 base and J by 8 bases, 5 bases remained unmatched. CDR3 size: 13 residues. The CDR3 nucleotides are TGTGCCAGCAGCGTAACACCGACAGGGGAAGCTTTCTTT. This codes for CASSVTPTGEAFF.

V gene TRBV10-1 combines with J gene TRBJ2-1; 12 bases are a match to TRBD2. From germline, CDR1 is WNHNN and CDR2 SYGVQD (reference sequence). The CDR3 is 18 amino acids. With V trimmed by 3 bases and J by 5 bases, 11 bases remained unmatched. The DNA for the CDR3 is TGCGCCAGCAGTGACCCGCCTCGGACTAGCGGGAACAACAATGAGCAGTTCTTC. This gives the protein CASSDPPRTSGNNNEQFF.

The V gene is TRBV29-1, the J gene TRBJ2-1, with 11 bases matching TRBD2. With 8 bases clipped from V and 4 bases from J, the junction kept 7 bases outside the gene matches. The CDR3 sequence is 14 residues long. Per the germline V gene, CDR1 is SQVTM and CDR2 is ANQGSEA. The CDR3 here is CSSSTSGKYNEQFF. The CDR3 DNA is TGCAGCTCCTCGACTAGCGGGAAATACAATGAGCAGTTCTTC.

The V gene is TRBV2, the J gene TRBJ1-2, with a weak D call TRBD1 (6 bases). This CDR3 contains 14 residues. The germline V gene has CDR1 SNHLY and CDR2 FYNNEI. Trimming removed 6 bases from V and 3 bases from J, with 14 bases in between. CDR3 loop: CASSTLGGDYGYTF. In nucleotides, the CDR3 is TGTGCCAGCAGCACCCTAGGGGGGGACTATGGCTACACCTTC.

The chain joins TRBV5-1 to TRBJ2-1, with 10 bases aligning to TRBD2. The ends lost 0 bases at V and 5 bases at J; junction bases unmatched: 8. The CDR3 totals 17 residues. Germline assignment: CDR1 SGHRS and CDR2 YFSETQ. Here the CDR3 DNA reads TGCGCCAGCAGCTTGGTCGCTAGCGGGAGCGGCCACAATGAGCAGTTCTTC. Translation: CASSLVASGSGHNEQFF.

The genes are TRBV19 and TRBJ1-5, with D perhaps TRBD1 (5 bases). This CDR3 contains 13 residues. V was clipped by 5 bases and J by 6 bases, with 11 bases between them. Germline V gene lookup returns CDR1 LNHDA and CDR2 SQIVND (reference sequence). In nucleotides, the CDR3 is TGTGCCAGTAGTCGACAGATATTTCAGCCCCAGCATTTT. The encoded protein is CASSRQIFQPQHF.

The chain recombines TRBV6-2 or TRBV6-3 with TRBJ2-7; D perhaps matches TRBD1 (5 bases). This CDR3 has 14 amino acids. Germline V gene data show CDR1 as MNHEY and CDR2 as SVGEGT. V lost 2 bases to trimming and J lost 2 bases, with 10 bases between them. DNA for the CDR3: TGTGCCAGCAGTTACCGGGCAGGGACCTACGAGCAGTACGTC. Translated, it gives CASSYRAGTYEQYV.

Regarding this clone: The same CDR3 arises from other DNA sequences in this sample as well. The rearrangement uses TRBV12-3 or TRBV12-4 and TRBJ2-2; D is unresolved. With 2 bases removed from V and 8 bases from J, the gap between germline ends came to 3 bases. The CDR3 consists of 11 residues. For the CDR3, the DNA is TGTGCCAGCAGTTTATTAGGGGAGCTGTTTTTT. Residues: CASSLLGELFF.

The chain employs TRBV7-9 and TRBJ1-4; 11 bases fit TRBD1. CDR3 length: 15 amino acids. The V and J ends lost 5 bases and 8 bases, in that order; junction bases with no gene match: 7. Germline CDR1 reads SEHNR; CDR2 reads FQNEAQ (reference sequence). This CDR3 is CASSPAGTGGEKLFF. The CDR3 nucleotides are TGTGCCAGCAGCCCAGCAGGGACAGGGGGAGAAAAACTGTTTTTT.

The CDR3 spells CASSSSTFYNEQFF. DNA for the CDR3: TGTGCCAGTAGTTCTAGTACGTTCTACAATGAGCAGTTCTTC. The chain combines TRBV19 with TRBJ2-1, with D unclear. CDR1 is LNHDA, CDR2 SQIVND, per germline (reference sequence). CDR3 size: 14 residues. Trimming removed 5 bases from V and 3 bases from J, with 11 bases in between.

The rearrangement links TRBV6-2 or TRBV6-3 to TRBJ2-1; weak D call: TRBD2 (6 bases). Trimming removed 2 bases from V and 6 bases from J, with 11 bases in between. Germline lookup yields CDR1 MNHEY and CDR2 SVGEGT. The CDR3 is 14 residues long. CDR3 bases: TGTGCCAGCAGTTACGGGGACTCTTCCAATGAGCAGTTCTTC. It yields the protein CASSYGDSSNEQFF.

The rearrangement links TRBV30 to TRBJ1-2; D is undetermined. The CDR3 loop spans 11 amino acids. The germline V gene has CDR1 GTSNPN and CDR2 SVGIG (reference sequence). V shed 3 bases and J shed 8 bases, with 10 bases lying between them. The CDR3 DNA reads TGTGCCTGGAGGATTGAGGCCGGCTACACCTTC. Its protein product is CAWRIEAGYTF.

The V gene is TRBV7-8, the J gene TRBJ1-2, with D possibly matching TRBD1 (5 bases). This CDR3 comprises 15 residues. V was clipped by 5 bases and J by 0 bases, with 13 bases between them. Germline CDR1 and CDR2: SGHVS and FQNEAQ. CDR3 amino acids: CASSHTTASNYGYTF. CDR3 DNA: TGTGCCAGCAGCCATACGACAGCGTCTAACTATGGCTACACCTTC. Looking up the rest from reference TRBV7-8 and TRBJ1-2 gives the full variable domain: GAGVSQSPRYKVAKRGQDVALRCDPISGHVSLFWYQQALGQGPEFLTYFQNEAQLDKSGLPSDRFFAERPEGSVSTLKIQRTQQEDSAVYLCASSHTTASNYGYTFGSGTRLTVV.

This chain uses TRBV5-6 with TRBJ1-5; D call uncertain. CDR1 is SGHDT and CDR2 is YYEEEE in the germline V gene. Trimming cost V 4 bases and J 7 bases, with 12 bases left between them. The CDR3 consists of 13 residues. CDR3 protein: CASSGGPGQPQHF. The CDR3 nucleotides are TGTGCCAGCAGCGGAGGTCCGGGGCAGCCCCAGCATTTT.